The 7 T cell receptor beta chains given below trace back to one sample, sequenced in a study of shared clonotypes between healthy human individuals. The method was immunoSEQ multiplex PCR; TCRdb's version includes in-frame clones alone and lacks a portion of them. The repertoire holds about 770,000 clones, with 72% as singletons. The sample consisted of memory CD4+ T cells sorted from blood. Subset meaning: CD45RA-negative fraction. The receptors were gathered from a woman aged 30 to 39 in good health.

V is TRBV28 and J is TRBJ1-2; D unclear. Per the germline V gene, CDR1 is MDHEN and CDR2 is SYDVKM. This CDR3 has 12 residues. V lost 4 bases to trimming and J lost 3 bases, with 6 bases between them. The CDR3 here is CASSSSYYGYTF. In DNA form, the CDR3 reads TGTGCCAGCAGTTCCTCCTACTATGGCTACACCTTC.

This chain links TRBV25-1 with TRBJ1-1; D remains unclear. The germline V and J ends were trimmed by 4 bases and 1 base, with 16 bases remaining between them. The CDR3 has 16 amino acids. The germline V gene encodes CDR1 MGHDK and CDR2 SYGVNS. The chain's CDR3 is CASSVVEGTANTEAFF. The CDR3 region has the DNA TGTGCCAGCAGTGTTGTGGAGGGAACAGCGAACACTGAAGCTTTCTTT.

This chain connects TRBV19 to TRBJ1-1; possibly TRBD1 for D (5 bases). The CDR3 spans 12 residues. Germline values: CDR1 LNHDA, CDR2 SQIVND (reference sequence). V lost 4 bases and J lost 7, with 10 bases in between. The CDR3 is CASSTRDLEAFF. CDR3 nucleotide sequence: TGTGCCAGTAGTACCCGGGACCTTGAAGCTTTCTTT.

CDR3 coding DNA: TGCGCCAGCAGCGGGACAACCCTTAATCAGCCCCAGCATTTT. Translated: CASSGTTLNQPQHF. The V call is TRBV4-1, the J call TRBJ1-5; the D gene is possibly TRBD1 (6 bases). The V gene lost 5 bases and the J gene lost 4 bases, with 12 bases spanning the gap. This CDR3 contains 14 residues. Germline lookup yields CDR1 MGHRA and CDR2 YSYEKL.

This chain uses TRBV28 with TRBJ1-5, with 8 bases identical to TRBD1. From germline, CDR1 is MDHEN and CDR2 SYDVKM. With V trimmed by 6 bases and J by 8 bases, 12 bases remained unmatched. CDR3 size: 15 residues. CDR3 bases: TGTGCCAGCAGCCAAGGACAGGGCTACGTGGAGCCCCAGCATTTT. Its translation: CASSQGQGYVEPQHF.

CDR3 nucleotides: TGTGCCAGCAGTAGGGGTAAGCCCAATGAGCAGTTCTTC. The encoded protein is CASSRGKPNEQFF. The chain employs TRBV27 and TRBJ2-1; D possibly corresponds to TRBD1 (5 bases). V lost 5 bases and J lost 6, with 11 bases in between. Germline lookup yields CDR1 MNHEY and CDR2 SMNVEV (reference sequence). This CDR3 is 13 amino acids long.

This chain connects TRBV5-1 to TRBJ2-1; 10 bases agree with TRBD1. Unmatched junction bases numbered 2, after V lost 0 bases and J lost 14 bases. The CDR3 has 12 amino acids. Germline values: CDR1 SGHRS, CDR2 YFSETQ. The CDR3 bases are TGCGCCAGCAGCTTGGTGGGGACAGGGGAGTTCTTC. This sequence encodes CASSLVGTGEFF.